This T cell receptor (beta chain) was sequenced in a study of blood T cell repertoires in COVID-19. About the study: From the United States, Italy and Spain came samples of acute and convalescent COVID-19. PBMCs, B-cell-depleted T cells, or T cells were the source of the cDNA or gDNA that made up the material.

CDR1 is MGHDK, CDR2 SYGVNS, per germline. The germline V and J ends were trimmed by 4 bases and 3 bases, with 9 bases remaining between them. The CDR3 contains 14 residues. Study processing details: Reference gene primer amplification gave estimated nucleated cell counts. The repertoire was sequenced with immunoSEQ multiplex PCR; TCRdb's copy has only in-frame clones and lacks some. V and J calls and clone size come straight from that table; D and trimming were deduced from the DNA. Among some 23,000 clones listed, over 75% were seen once. The sequence derives from a human donor in a cohort sampled during active COVID-19. Sample: peripheral blood. J is TRBJ2-2 and V is TRBV25-1, with a weak D call TRBD1 (6 bases). CDR3 residues: CASSGTEDTGELFF. The CDR3 coding sequence is TGTGCCAGCAGTGGGACAGAGGACACCGGGGAGCTGTTTTTT.